This T cell receptor beta chain was recovered during a study of blood T cells in healthy people across ages. Comment on this clonotype: The antigen remains unidentified.

Points from the study as a whole: Bulk PBMC profiling left naive and antigen-experienced comparisons inconclusive. There were more naive CD4+ cells and higher diversity in long-lived donors than in aged donors. Roughly linear age-related decline in beta diversity appeared, significant by age around 38.

PCR was performed a second time for about 6 to 12 cycles using a sample-barcoded 5' primer and a J-beta primer mix. Every cDNA molecule bore a tag from a template-switch adaptor containing 12 random nucleotides. TCRdb fed the 5' RACE reads into MiXCR, producing one record per CDR3 protein. The sample contains more than 700,000 distinct CDR3 sequences, around 50% of which appear only once. The CDR3 loop spans 13 amino acids. In germline, CDR1 is MNHEY, CDR2 SMNVEV (reference sequence). V lost 2 bases to trimming and J lost 11 bases, with 15 bases between them. The chain is built from TRBV27 and TRBJ2-5, with D perhaps matching TRBD2 (5 bases). The TCR comes from a man older than 75 in good health. The sequencing input was blood. CDR3 amino acids: CASSLKALWEQYF. The CDR3 coding sequence is TGTGCCAGCAGTTTAAAGGCTCTCTGGGAGCAGTACTTC.